These 15 T cell receptor beta chains were all obtained from the same sample, sequenced in a study of cytomegalovirus exposure and HLA in healthy donors. The PCR ran on 60 Vbeta and 13 Jbeta primers. Repertoires were generated with immunoSEQ multiplex PCR, while TCRdb's copy carries only in-frame clones and drops some. The sample shows 95,000 to 150,000 clones, approximately 72% of them seen only once. Sequences were obtained from PBMCs. These receptors originate from a man in his 60s in good health and CMV-seropositive.

This clone was detected only once. Here the CDR3 reads CASSFQDRTSSYEQYF. Written as DNA, the CDR3 is TGTGCCAGCAGTTTCCAGGACAGGACAAGCTCCTACGAGCAGTACTTC. The chain carries TRBV28 and TRBJ2-7; TRBD1 aligns across 7 bases. After removal of 3 bases from V and 0 bases from J, the junction contained 8 bases not matched to a gene. Germline V gene lookup returns CDR1 MDHEN and CDR2 SYDVKM. This CDR3 is 16 amino acids long.

This clone has only a few counts. The chain links TRBV30 to TRBJ1-6; D remains unclear. Deletions cut 2 bases from V and 6 bases from J, with 14 bases between. This CDR3 has 15 residues. Germline-derived CDR1 and CDR2 are GTSNPN and SVGIG (reference sequence). The CDR3 spells CAWSPRPEGNSPLHF. CDR3 DNA sequence: TGTGCCTGGAGTCCCCGGCCGGAGGGTAATTCACCCCTCCACTTT.

The CDR3 loop is CASSLGGANTEAFF. The CDR3 DNA reads TGTGCCAGCAGCTTGGGAGGGGCGAACACTGAAGCTTTCTTT. This chain joins TRBV11-2 and TRBJ1-1, with D possibly TRBD1 on 5 matching bases. Trimming took 3 bases from V and 1 from J, leaving 9 bases between them. The germline CDR1 and CDR2 sequences are SGHAT and FQNNGV. The CDR3 extends over 14 amino acids.

The chain uses TRBV5-1 and TRBJ1-6; no firm D call. This CDR3 is 14 amino acids long. Germline V CDR1 and CDR2: SGHRS, YFSETQ. V shed 5 bases and J shed 5 bases, with 11 bases lying between them. The CDR3 coding sequence is TGCGCCAGCAGATTAGATCCGGATAATTCACCCCTCCACTTT. It specifies CASRLDPDNSPLHF.

This clone was counted once. The chain combines TRBV7-9 with TRBJ1-3; D unresolved. CDR1 is SEHNR and CDR2 is FQNEAQ in the germline V gene (reference sequence). There are 14 residues in the CDR3. Deletions cut 5 bases from V and 0 bases from J, with 8 bases between. CDR3 DNA sequence: TGTGCCAGCAGCCGTAGTTTCTCTGGAAACACCATATATTTT. Translated, it gives CASSRSFSGNTIYF.

The chain recombines TRBV11-2 with TRBJ1-1, with D possibly being TRBD1 (6 bases). With 4 bases removed from V and 1 base from J, the gap between germline ends came to 16 bases. The CDR3 is made up of 16 amino acids. Germline assignment: CDR1 SGHAT and CDR2 FQNNGV. CDR3 DNA sequence: TGTGCCAGCAGCTCCATTCGTGGGGGCGGGAACACTGAAGCTTTCTTT. It codes for CASSSIRGGGNTEAFF.

The chain combines TRBV7-2 with TRBJ2-1; possible D gene TRBD1, 5 bases. The germline V gene has CDR1 SGHTA and CDR2 FQGNSA. V lost 3 bases and J lost 2, with 8 bases in between. The CDR3 consists of 14 residues. The DNA of the CDR3 is TGTGCCAGCAGCTTTGCCAGGGCCTACAATGAGCAGTTCTTC. Its translation: CASSFARAYNEQFF.

The chain uses TRBV7-8 and TRBJ2-7; possible D gene TRBD2, 6 bases. The CDR3 is 13 residues long. The germline gives CDR1 SGHVS, CDR2 FQNEAQ. The V and J ends lost 7 bases and 3 bases respectively, with 13 bases between them. The CDR3 DNA sequence: TGTGCCAGCAATAGCGGAACCGTCTACGAGCAGTACTTC. Protein: CASNSGTVYEQYF.

The chain carries TRBV25-1 and TRBJ1-4; maybe TRBD1 (6 bases). V lost 6 bases and J lost 8, with 19 bases in between. The CDR3 runs 15 residues. Germline V gives CDR1 MGHDK, CDR2 SYGVNS. CDR3 coding DNA: TGTGCCAGCAGCGTGCCTCGGGGGGCGGACGAAAAACTGTTTTTT. Translation: CASSVPRGADEKLFF.

This clone was recorded only once. This rearrangement joins TRBV9 to TRBJ2-7, with a weak D call TRBD2 (6 bases). The CDR3 is 15 residues long. Germline V gives CDR1 SGDLS, CDR2 YYNGEE. V was cut by 4 bases and J by 2 bases, with 16 bases left in between. Here the CDR3 DNA reads TGTGCCAGCAGCCCAGGGCCGGGCGGGACCTACGAGCAGTACTTC. Protein sequence: CASSPGPGGTYEQYF.

This clone was counted a single time. This chain's CDR3 is CASSPQGSQETQYF. The CDR3 bases are TGCGCCAGCAGCCCCCAGGGATCCCAAGAGACCCAGTACTTC. This rearrangement joins TRBV5-1 to TRBJ2-5; D possibly corresponds to TRBD1 (5 bases). V dropped 4 bases and J dropped 1 base, with 11 bases sitting between them. This CDR3 contains 14 residues. The germline V gene encodes CDR1 SGHRS and CDR2 YFSETQ.

V is TRBV18 and J is TRBJ2-1, with D possibly matching TRBD2 (5 bases). V lost 1 base to trimming and J lost 9 bases, with 19 bases between them. In germline, CDR1 is KGHSH, CDR2 LQKENI. The CDR3 is made up of 16 amino acids. CDR3 protein: CASSPRLAQMVREQFF. Here the CDR3 DNA reads TGTGCCAGCTCACCACGTCTAGCCCAGATGGTTCGTGAGCAGTTCTTC.

The chain recombines TRBV7-8 with TRBJ1-2; possibly TRBD1 for D (6 bases). The V gene lost 5 bases and the J gene lost 4 bases, with 17 bases spanning the gap. The germline CDR1 and CDR2 sequences are SGHVS and FQNEAQ. This CDR3 is 15 amino acids long. Here the CDR3 DNA reads TGTGCCAGCAGCCCTCGATCAGGGGAGGGCTATGGCTACACCTTC. This codes for CASSPRSGEGYGYTF. Drawing the rest from reference TRBV7-8 and TRBJ1-2, the complete variable domain is GAGVSQSPRYKVAKRGQDVALRCDPISGHVSLFWYQQALGQGPEFLTYFQNEAQLDKSGLPSDRFFAERPEGSVSTLKIQRTQQEDSAVYLCASSPRSGEGYGYTFGSGTRLTVV.

The rearrangement links TRBV2 to TRBJ2-7; tentatively, D is TRBD1 (6 bases). The CDR3 loop spans 12 amino acids. V lost 7 bases, J lost 6 bases, and 13 bases lay in between. Germline V gives CDR1 SNHLY, CDR2 FYNNEI. For the CDR3, the DNA is TGTGCCAGCACCAGACAGGTATTCGAGCAGTACTTC. It translates to CASTRQVFEQYF.

The rearrangement joins TRBV27 to TRBJ2-5, with 7 nucleotides matching TRBD2. The germline gives CDR1 MNHEY, CDR2 SMNVEV (reference sequence). Trimming removed 2 bases from V and 7 bases from J; junction bases left unmatched: 4. This CDR3 is 13 amino acids long. The CDR3 here is CASSLAPGGTQYF. Here the CDR3 DNA reads TGTGCCAGCAGTTTAGCCCCGGGGGGGACCCAGTACTTC.